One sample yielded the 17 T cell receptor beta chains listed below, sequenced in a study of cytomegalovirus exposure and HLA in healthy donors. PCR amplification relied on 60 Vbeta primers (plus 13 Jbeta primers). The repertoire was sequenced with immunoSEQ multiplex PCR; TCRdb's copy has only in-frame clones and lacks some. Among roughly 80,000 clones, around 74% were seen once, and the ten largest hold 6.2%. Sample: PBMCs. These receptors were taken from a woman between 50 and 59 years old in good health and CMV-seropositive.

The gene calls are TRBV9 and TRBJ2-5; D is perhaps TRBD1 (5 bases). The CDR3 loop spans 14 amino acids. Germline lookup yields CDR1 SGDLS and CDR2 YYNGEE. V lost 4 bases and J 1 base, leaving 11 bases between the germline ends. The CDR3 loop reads CASSLRQSQETQYF. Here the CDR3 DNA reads TGTGCCAGCAGCCTCAGACAGTCCCAAGAGACCCAGTACTTC.

CDR3 coding DNA: TGTGCCAGCTCCCGTACTAGCGAACCTTCAGATACGCAGTATTTT. Its protein is CASSRTSEPSDTQYF. V is TRBV18 and J is TRBJ2-3, with 7 bases that match TRBD2. Germline V gene sequence: CDR1 KGHSH, CDR2 LQKENI. V lost 6 bases, J lost 4 bases, and 10 bases stayed unmatched. The CDR3 is 15 amino acids.

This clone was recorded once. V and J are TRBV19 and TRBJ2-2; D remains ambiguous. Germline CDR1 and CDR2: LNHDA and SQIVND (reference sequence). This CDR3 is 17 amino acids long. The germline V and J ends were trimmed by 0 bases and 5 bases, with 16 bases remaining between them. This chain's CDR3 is CASSIDLPSVETGELFF. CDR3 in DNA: TGTGCCAGTAGTATAGATTTACCCTCAGTTGAAACCGGGGAGCTGTTTTTT.

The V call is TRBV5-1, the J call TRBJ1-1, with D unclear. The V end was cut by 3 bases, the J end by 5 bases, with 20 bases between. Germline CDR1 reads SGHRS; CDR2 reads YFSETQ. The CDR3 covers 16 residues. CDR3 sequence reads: CASSSYIPNSGTEAFF. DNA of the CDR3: TGCGCCAGCAGCTCTTATATCCCGAATTCGGGTACTGAAGCTTTCTTT.

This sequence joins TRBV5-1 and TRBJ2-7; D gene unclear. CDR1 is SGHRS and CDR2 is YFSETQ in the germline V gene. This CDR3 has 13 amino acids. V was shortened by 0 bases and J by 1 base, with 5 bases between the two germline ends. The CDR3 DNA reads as TGCGCCAGCAGCTTGGAACTATCCTACGAGCAGTACTTC. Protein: CASSLELSYEQYF.

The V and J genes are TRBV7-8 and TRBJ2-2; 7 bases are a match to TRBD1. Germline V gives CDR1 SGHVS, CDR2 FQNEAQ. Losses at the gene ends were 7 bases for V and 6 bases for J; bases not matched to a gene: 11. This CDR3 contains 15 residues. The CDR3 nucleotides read TGTGCCAGCACCTTCAGGGGGAGCGCCTCCGGGGAGCTGTTTTTT. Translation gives CASTFRGSASGELFF. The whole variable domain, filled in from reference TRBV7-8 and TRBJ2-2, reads GAGVSQSPRYKVAKRGQDVALRCDPISGHVSLFWYQQALGQGPEFLTYFQNEAQLDKSGLPSDRFFAERPEGSVSTLKIQRTQQEDSAVYLCASTFRGSASGELFFGEGSRLTVL.

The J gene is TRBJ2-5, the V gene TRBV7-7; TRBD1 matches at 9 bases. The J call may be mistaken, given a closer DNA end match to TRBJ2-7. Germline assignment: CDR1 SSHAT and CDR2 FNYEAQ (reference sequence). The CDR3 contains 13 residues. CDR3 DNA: TGTGCTAGCTCCACGGGGACAGGGTCCGAGCAGTACTTC. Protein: CASSTGTGSEQYF.

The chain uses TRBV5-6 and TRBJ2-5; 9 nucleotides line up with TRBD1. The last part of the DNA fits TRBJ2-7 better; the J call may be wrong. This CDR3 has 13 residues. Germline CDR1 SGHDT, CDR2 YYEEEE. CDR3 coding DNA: TGTGCCAGCAGTAGACAGGGGGTGGACGAGCAGTACTTC. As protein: CASSRQGVDEQYF.

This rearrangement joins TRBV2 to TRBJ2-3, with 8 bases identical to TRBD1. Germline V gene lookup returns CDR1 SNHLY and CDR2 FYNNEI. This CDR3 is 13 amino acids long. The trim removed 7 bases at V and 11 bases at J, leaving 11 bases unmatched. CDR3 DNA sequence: TGTGCCAGCAAAGGGGCAGGGGGCGGTAGGCAGTATTTT. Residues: CASKGAGGGRQYF. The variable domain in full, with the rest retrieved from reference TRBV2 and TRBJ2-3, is EPEVTQTPSHQVTQMGQEVILRCVPISNHLYFYWYRQILGQKVEFLVSFYNNEISEKSEIFDDQFSVERPDGSNFTLKIRSTKLEDSAMYFCASKGAGGGRQYFGPGTRLTVL.

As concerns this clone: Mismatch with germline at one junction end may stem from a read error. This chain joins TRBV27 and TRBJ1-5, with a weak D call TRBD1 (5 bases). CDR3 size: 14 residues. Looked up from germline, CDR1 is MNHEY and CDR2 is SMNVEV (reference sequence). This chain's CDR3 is CAIGGDGINQLQHF. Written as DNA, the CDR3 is TGTGCCATTGGCGGGGACGGGATAAATCAGCTCCAGCATTTT.

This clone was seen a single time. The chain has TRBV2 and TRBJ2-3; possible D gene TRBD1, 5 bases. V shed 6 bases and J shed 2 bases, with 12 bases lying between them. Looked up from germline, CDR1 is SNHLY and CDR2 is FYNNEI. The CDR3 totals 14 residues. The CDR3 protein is CASRPRDYTDTQYF. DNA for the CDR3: TGTGCCAGCAGACCCAGGGATTACACAGATACGCAGTATTTT.

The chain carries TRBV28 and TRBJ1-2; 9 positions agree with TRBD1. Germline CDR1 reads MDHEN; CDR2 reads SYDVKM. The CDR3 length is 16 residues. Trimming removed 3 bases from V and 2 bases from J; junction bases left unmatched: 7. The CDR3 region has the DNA TGTGCCAGCAGTTTTGTCACAGGGGGCGCGAACTATGGCTACACCTTC. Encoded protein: CASSFVTGGANYGYTF.

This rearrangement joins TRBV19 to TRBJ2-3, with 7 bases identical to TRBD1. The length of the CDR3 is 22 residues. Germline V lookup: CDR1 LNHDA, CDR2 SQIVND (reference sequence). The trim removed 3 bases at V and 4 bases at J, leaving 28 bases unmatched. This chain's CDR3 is CASSIRAQQGWTGPRHADTQYF. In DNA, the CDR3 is TGTGCCAGTAGTATTCGGGCCCAACAGGGGTGGACCGGACCGCGGCATGCAGATACGCAGTATTTT.

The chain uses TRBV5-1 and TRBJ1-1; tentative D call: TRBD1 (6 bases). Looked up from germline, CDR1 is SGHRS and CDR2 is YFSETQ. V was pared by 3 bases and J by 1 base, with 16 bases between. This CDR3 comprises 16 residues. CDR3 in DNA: TGCGCCAGCAGCTGGGCCGGTACAGGGTCGAACACTGAAGCTTTCTTT. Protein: CASSWAGTGSNTEAFF.

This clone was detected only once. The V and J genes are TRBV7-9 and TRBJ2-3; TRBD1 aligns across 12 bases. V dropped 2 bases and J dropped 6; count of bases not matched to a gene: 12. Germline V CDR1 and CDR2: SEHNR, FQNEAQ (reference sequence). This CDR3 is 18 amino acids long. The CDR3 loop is CASSLNIWGQGAFDTQYF. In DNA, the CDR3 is TGTGCCAGCAGCTTAAACATCTGGGGACAGGGGGCGTTTGATACGCAGTATTTT.

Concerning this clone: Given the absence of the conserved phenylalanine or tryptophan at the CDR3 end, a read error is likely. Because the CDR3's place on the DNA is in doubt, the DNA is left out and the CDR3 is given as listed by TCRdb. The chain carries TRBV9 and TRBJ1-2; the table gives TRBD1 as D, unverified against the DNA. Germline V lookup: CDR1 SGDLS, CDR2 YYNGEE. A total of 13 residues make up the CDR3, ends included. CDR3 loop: CASSPGQDLARDL.

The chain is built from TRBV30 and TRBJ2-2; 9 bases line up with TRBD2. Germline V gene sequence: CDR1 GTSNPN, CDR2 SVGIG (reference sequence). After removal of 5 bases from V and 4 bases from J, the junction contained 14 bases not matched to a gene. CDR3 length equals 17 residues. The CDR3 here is CAWVGGAGGGGTGELFF. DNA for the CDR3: TGTGCCTGGGTGGGCGGAGCGGGAGGCGGCGGCACCGGGGAGCTGTTTTTT.